A single sample is the source of the 27 T cell receptor beta chains below, sequenced in a study of vaccination and CD4 T cells after COVID-19. These TCRs are of unknown antigen specificity. Cultured CD4+ T cell DNA was sequenced using the Oncomine TCR Beta short-read assay. MiXCR was run by TCRdb on the PCR reads, yielding one entry per CDR3 protein. The sample shows 3,500 to 5,000 distinct CDR3 sequences, approximately 76% of them seen only once. Indicated treatment: roughly ten-day PBMC culture with coronavirus spike peptide pools or control peptides (ViraFEST assay). Sequenced input: CD4+ T cells from blood, cultured in vitro. The receptor set was obtained from a human donor who had recovered from COVID-19.

This clonotype was seen more than once but under ten times. This rearrangement joins TRBV6-5 to TRBJ2-2, with 9 bases aligning to TRBD1. This CDR3 has 16 amino acids. Germline CDR1 MNHEY, CDR2 SVGAGI. The ends lost 2 bases at V and 4 bases at J; junction bases unmatched: 5. The CDR3 bases are TGTGCCAGCAGTTACGGGACAGGGATTCGCACCGGGGAGCTGTTTTTT. Protein product: CASSYGTGIRTGELFF.

The chain employs TRBV19 and TRBJ1-5; possible D gene TRBD1, 6 bases. V lost 5 bases to trimming and J lost 4 bases, with 12 bases between them. Germline CDR1 reads LNHDA; CDR2 reads SQIVND (reference sequence). The length of the CDR3 is 14 residues. The CDR3 coding sequence is TGTGCCAGTAGTGGGCAGGGGTTTAATCAGCCCCAGCATTTT. It is translated as CASSGQGFNQPQHF.

The chain combines TRBV19 with TRBJ1-2, with no clear D. Trimming removed 3 bases at V and 5 bases at J, with 16 bases between. The CDR3 runs 15 residues. Germline V gene lookup returns CDR1 LNHDA and CDR2 SQIVND (reference sequence). The CDR3 sequence: CASSISGPPSYGYTF. CDR3 DNA sequence: TGTGCCAGTAGTATTTCGGGCCCCCCCAGTTATGGCTACACCTTC.

In its sample, this clonotype is large (0.1 to 1%). V is TRBV5-4 and J is TRBJ1-6, with TRBD1 as a possible D gene (6 bases). Germline lookup yields CDR1 SGHNT and CDR2 YYREEE (reference sequence). The V end lost 0 bases, the J end lost 7 bases, and 11 bases lay between the germline ends. This CDR3 region has 15 residues. The DNA for the CDR3 is TGTGCCAGCAGCTTGGCAGGGGTCAAAAATTCACCCCTCCACTTT. Encoded protein: CASSLAGVKNSPLHF.

The J gene is TRBJ1-2, the V gene TRBV24-1, with D unresolved. The germline V and J ends were trimmed by 4 bases and 5 bases, with 16 bases remaining between them. CDR3 size: 15 residues. CDR1 is KGHDR, CDR2 SFDVKD, per germline. In DNA form, the CDR3 reads TGTGCCACCAGTGACCCTCGGACGGCGAGTTATGGCTACACCTTC. Translating gives CATSDPRTASYGYTF.

This clonotype showed up just a few times. V and J are TRBV7-2 and TRBJ1-5; TRBD1 might be the D (6 bases). Germline V lookup: CDR1 SGHTA, CDR2 FQGNSA. CDR3 length: 14 amino acids. Trimming removed 5 bases at V and 2 bases at J, with 10 bases between. CDR3: CASSTGLGNQPQHF. DNA for the CDR3: TGTGCCAGCAGCACAGGGTTGGGCAATCAGCCCCAGCATTTT.

This clonotype was detected only once. The rearrangement joins TRBV6-1 to TRBJ1-5; D is uncertain. The V gene lost 6 bases and the J gene lost 7 bases, with 13 bases spanning the gap. The CDR3 is 13 amino acids. Per germline, CDR1 MNHNS and CDR2 SASEGT. CDR3: CASRPLRGQPQHF. The CDR3, as DNA: TGTGCCAGCAGACCCCTTCGAGGCCAGCCCCAGCATTTT.

This clonotype was recorded a few times. The genes are TRBV25-1 and TRBJ2-2, with D unclear. This CDR3 has 15 amino acids. Trimming shortened V by 3 bases and J by 7 bases, and 15 bases separated the two germline ends. Germline V gives CDR1 MGHDK, CDR2 SYGVNS. For the CDR3, the DNA is TGTGCCAGCAGTGATATGAGTCTCAACCGCGGGGAGCTGTTTTTT. Translating gives CASSDMSLNRGELFF.

This clonotype was recorded once. The chain combines TRBV7-6 with TRBJ1-1; possibly TRBD1 for D (5 bases). Deletions cut 5 bases from V and 1 base from J, with 8 bases between. CDR1 and CDR2 from the germline V gene are SGHVS and FNYEAQ. The CDR3 is 13 residues long. CDR3 coding DNA: TGTGCCAGCAGCCTAGGGGAGAACACTGAAGCTTTCTTT. Protein: CASSLGENTEAFF. The full variable domain, with the rest looked up from reference TRBV7-6 and TRBJ1-1, is GAGVSQSPRYKVTKRGQDVALRCDPISGHVSLYWYRQALGQGPEFLTYFNYEAQQDKSGLPNDRFSAERPEGSISTLTIQRTEQRDSAMYRCASSLGENTEAFFGQGTRLTVV.

This chain connects TRBV12-3 or TRBV12-4 to TRBJ1-6; D unresolved. The CDR3 runs 15 residues. Trimming stripped 2 bases from V and 9 bases from J, with 14 bases between. CDR3 bases: TGTGCCAGCAGTTTATCAGGCATAGCGTCTTCACCCCTCCACTTT. Translation: CASSLSGIASSPLHF.

This clonotype occurred once. This sequence joins TRBV15 and TRBJ1-5; D is unresolved. Trimming removed 0 bases from V and 3 bases from J, with 3 bases in between. Germline loops: CDR1 LNHNV, CDR2 YYDKDF (reference sequence). The CDR3 is made up of 13 amino acids. This CDR3 reads CATSRDINQPQHF. The CDR3 nucleotides are TGTGCCACCAGCAGAGATATCAATCAGCCCCAGCATTTT.

The rearrangement joins TRBV10-3 to TRBJ1-6, with D maybe TRBD1 (5 bases). The germline V gene has CDR1 ENHRY and CDR2 SYGVKD. There are 19 residues in the CDR3. V was shortened by 3 bases and J by 9 bases, with 27 bases between the two germline ends. CDR3: CAISDFRGWGSLRGSPLHF. The CDR3 DNA follows: TGTGCCATCAGTGATTTTCGGGGCTGGGGTTCTCTAAGGGGTTCACCCCTCCACTTT.

V gene TRBV6-5 combines with J gene TRBJ1-2; no reliable D call. Per germline, CDR1 MNHEY and CDR2 SVGAGI. Trimming stripped 1 base from V and 8 bases from J, with 14 bases between. The CDR3 extends over 14 amino acids. CDR3 sequence: CASSYFPEGGGYTF. In DNA form, the CDR3 reads TGTGCCAGCAGTTACTTCCCGGAGGGCGGGGGCTACACCTTC.

This clonotype was detected only once. The rearrangement links TRBV7-9 to TRBJ2-7, with D perhaps matching TRBD2 (6 bases). The V gene lost 8 bases and the J gene lost 2 bases, with 13 bases spanning the gap. The CDR3 has 13 amino acids. Germline V gives CDR1 SEHNR, CDR2 FQNEAQ (reference sequence). Written as DNA, the CDR3 is TGTGCCAGCCGAGGAGGGGCAACCTACGAGCAGTACTTC. Amino acid sequence: CASRGGATYEQYF.

The chain links TRBV7-8 to TRBJ1-6; D unclear. There are 14 residues in the CDR3. Trimming stripped 6 bases from V and 7 bases from J, with 13 bases between. CDR1 is SGHVS, CDR2 FQNEAQ, per germline. The CDR3 nucleotides read TGTGCCAGCAGACCCCCTCAATCAAATTCACCCCTCCACTTT. This sequence encodes CASRPPQSNSPLHF.

The chain has TRBV30 and TRBJ1-2, with D unclear. V was trimmed by 2 bases and J by 4 bases, leaving 14 bases between them. This CDR3 is built from 14 residues. Germline CDR1 is GTSNPN and CDR2 is SVGIG (reference sequence). CDR3 bases: TGTGCCTGGAGTCCTGTGGCAGGCTCCTATGGCTACACCTTC. It encodes CAWSPVAGSYGYTF.

This clonotype was seen a handful of times. This chain joins TRBV10-3 and TRBJ1-1; 8 nucleotides line up with TRBD1. Germline values: CDR1 ENHRY, CDR2 SYGVKD. Trimming cost V 6 bases and J 4 bases; bases outside gene matches: 4. The CDR3 extends over 13 amino acids. The CDR3 DNA reads TGTGCCATCAGGGGGACAGGAATCACTGAAGCTTTCTTT. The encoded protein is CAIRGTGITEAFF.

The gene calls are TRBV2 and TRBJ2-1; no clear D gene. The germline gives CDR1 SNHLY, CDR2 FYNNEI. The CDR3 spans 10 residues. V lost 4 bases to trimming and J lost 8 bases, with 3 bases between them. CDR3 coding DNA: TGTGCCAGCAGTGTTTATGAGCAGTTCTTC. Translated: CASSVYEQFF. Full variable domain (missing parts from reference TRBV2 and TRBJ2-1): EPEVTQTPSHQVTQMGQEVILRCVPISNHLYFYWYRQILGQKVEFLVSFYNNEISEKSEIFDDQFSVERPDGSNFTLKIRSTKLEDSAMYFCASSVYEQFFGPGTRLTVL.

V is TRBV4-1 and J is TRBJ2-3; D perhaps matches TRBD1 (6 bases). Trimming took 2 bases from V and 2 from J, leaving 20 bases between them. The length of the CDR3 is 18 residues. Germline-derived CDR1 and CDR2 are MGHRA and YSYEKL. CDR3 DNA sequence: TGCGCCAGCAGCCAACCAGGTGGTAGGTACAGGGCCACAGATACGCAGTATTTT. It yields the protein CASSQPGGRYRATDTQYF.

This clonotype is medium-sized (0.01 to 0.1%). The V and J genes are TRBV19 and TRBJ1-5, with 9 bases aligning to TRBD1. Losses at the gene ends were 8 bases for V and 5 bases for J; bases not matched to a gene: 4. This CDR3 has 13 residues. From germline, CDR1 is LNHDA and CDR2 SQIVND (reference sequence). The CDR3 protein is CASGDRVYQPQHF. CDR3 coding DNA: TGTGCCAGTGGGGACAGGGTTTATCAGCCCCAGCATTTT.

The chain couples TRBV7-2 to TRBJ1-2; tentatively, D is TRBD1 (5 bases). CDR3 length: 15 amino acids. Germline V CDR1 and CDR2: SGHTA, FQGNSA. The V and J ends lost 1 base and 3 bases respectively, with 12 bases between them. The CDR3 region has the DNA TGTGCCAGCAGCTTAGAAGTGGACAACTACTATGGCTACACCTTC. Translation gives CASSLEVDNYYGYTF.

The chain is built from TRBV28 and TRBJ1-4; D is uncertain. V was trimmed by 5 bases and J by 8 bases, leaving 18 bases between them. Germline CDR1 and CDR2: MDHEN and SYDVKM. The CDR3 runs to 15 residues. CDR3 DNA: TGTGCCAGCAGTCCGCCCGTCGGCGCCTTCGAAAAACTGTTTTTT. Translating it yields CASSPPVGAFEKLFF.

CDR3 amino acids: CSATGTGDEKLFF. CDR3 nucleotide sequence: TGCAGTGCTACCGGGACAGGGGATGAAAAACTGTTTTTT. The rearrangement uses TRBV20-1 and TRBJ1-4, with 10 bases aligning to TRBD1. Germline trimming cut 4 bases from V and 6 bases from J; bases unmatched to any gene: 2. Germline loops: CDR1 DFQATT, CDR2 SNEGSKA (reference sequence). The CDR3 runs 13 residues.

The chain has TRBV12-3 or TRBV12-4 and TRBJ2-5, with 9 bases matching TRBD1. J was trimmed by 5 bases and V by 4 bases; bases with no gene match: 11. CDR3 length: 16 residues. The CDR3 DNA is TGTGCCAGCAGTTCGACGTCGGGACAGGGTTGGGAGACCCAGTACTTC. This codes for CASSSTSGQGWETQYF.

The gene calls are TRBV27 and TRBJ2-1; TRBD2 matches at 11 bases. CDR1 and CDR2 (germline): MNHEY, SMNVEV (reference sequence). The CDR3 extends over 16 amino acids. The ends lost 3 bases at V and 4 bases at J; junction bases unmatched: 5. This CDR3 reads CASSFFLAGGYNEQFF. Written as DNA, the CDR3 is TGTGCCAGCAGTTTTTTTCTAGCGGGGGGATACAATGAGCAGTTCTTC.

This chain links TRBV12-3 or TRBV12-4 with TRBJ1-6; 9 positions agree with TRBD1. J gave up 10 bases and V 7 bases, and 11 bases lay outside the gene matches. The CDR3 runs to 15 residues. DNA of the CDR3: TGTGCCAGCAATCCCGGGACAGGGTTTAGCTCACCCCTCCACTTT. Translated: CASNPGTGFSSPLHF.

The chain is built from TRBV20-1 and TRBJ2-3, with 15 bases lining up with TRBD2. V shed 0 bases, J shed 8 bases, and the junction held 15 bases outside the gene matches. The V gene's germline CDR1 is DFQATT and CDR2 SNEGSKA (reference sequence). The CDR3 consists of 19 residues. CDR3 sequence (DNA): TGCAGTGCTAGAGATGGTATAATAGGGACTAGCGGGGGGAGAGGTACGCAGTATTTT. Translated, it gives CSARDGIIGTSGGRGTQYF.